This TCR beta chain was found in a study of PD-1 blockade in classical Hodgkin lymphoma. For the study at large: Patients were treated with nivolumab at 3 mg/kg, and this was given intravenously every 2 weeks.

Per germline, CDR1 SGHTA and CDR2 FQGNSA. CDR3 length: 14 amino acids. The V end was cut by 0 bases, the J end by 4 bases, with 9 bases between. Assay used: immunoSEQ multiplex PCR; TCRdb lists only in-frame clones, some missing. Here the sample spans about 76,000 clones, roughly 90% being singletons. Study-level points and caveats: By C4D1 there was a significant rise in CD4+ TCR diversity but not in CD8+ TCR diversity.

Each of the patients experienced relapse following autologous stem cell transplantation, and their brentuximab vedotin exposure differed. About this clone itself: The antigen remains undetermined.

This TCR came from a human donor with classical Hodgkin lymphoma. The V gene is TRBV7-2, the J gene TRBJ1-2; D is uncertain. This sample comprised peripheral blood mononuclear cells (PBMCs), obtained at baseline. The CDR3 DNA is TGTGCCAGCAGCTTAGCCCCAGGATTCTATGGCTACACCTTC. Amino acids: CASSLAPGFYGYTF.